What follows is one T cell receptor (beta chain) and its context. Its target is unknown. These data come from a study of cytomegalovirus exposure and HLA in healthy donors. This PCR relied on a set of 60 Vbeta primers and 13 Jbeta primers. Method: immunoSEQ multiplex PCR; TCRdb's copy keeps in-frame clones and lacks some. The sample lists about 76,000 clones; roughly four fifths were seen once. General study findings and limits: Follow-up analysis later connected one missense variant in DCLRE1C with trimming of TCR beta V- and J-genes. The presence/absence work took it that sequencing depth was about the same across donors.

The germline CDR1 and CDR2 sequences are SGDLS and YYNGEE. V shed 1 base and J 6 bases; nucleotides not matched to a gene: 6. The CDR3 is 16 amino acids. This rearrangement joins TRBV9 to TRBJ2-1, with TRBD2 matching over 11 bases. Sequenced sample: PBMCs. This TCR derives from a woman under 40 in good health and CMV-seronegative. The CDR3 sequence is CASSVIAGGPVNEQFF. Written as DNA, the CDR3 is TGTGCCAGCAGCGTAATAGCGGGAGGGCCTGTCAATGAGCAGTTCTTC. Full variable domain (missing parts from reference TRBV9 and TRBJ2-1): DSGVTQTPKHLITATGQRVTLRCSPRSGDLSVYWYQQSLDQGLQFLIQYYNGEERAKGNILERFSAQQFPDLHSELNLSSLELGDSALYFCASSVIAGGPVNEQFFGPGTRLTVL.